This TCR beta chain was sequenced for a study of Ad26.COV2.S vaccination and SARS-CoV-2 variants. TCRdb's copy holds only in-frame clones and misses some; the assay was immunoSEQ multiplex PCR. The table shows around 420,000 clones, with 88% occurring only once. Regarding treatment: 15 to 20 received Ad26.COV2.S at low or high dose, single or two shots; several received placebo; per-sample allocation not given. After the first vaccine or placebo injection, samples were drawn on day 63. Study-wide points: Measures of TCR breadth and depth may have fallen short of total T cell responses. Marked by substantial breadth, spike-specific CD8+ and CD4+ T cell responses were reportedly seen after vaccination. Non-spike TCR breadth did not differ much between vaccine and placebo recipients. Among vaccine recipients, spike-specific TCR breadth exceeded that of placebo recipients.

The CDR3 spans 15 residues. The V segment lost 0 bases and the J segment 6 bases; nucleotides outside the gene matches: 2. Germline lookup yields CDR1 LGHNA and CDR2 YNFKEQ. Remarks on this clone: Its antigen is currently unknown.

This chain joins TRBV4-2 and TRBJ2-1; TRBD2 agrees at 10 bases. Sequences were derived from peripheral blood, sampled in a trial of Ad26.COV2.S vaccine versus placebo. This TCR was recovered from a person aged 18-65 years who received the Ad26.COV2.S COVID-19 vaccine or a placebo. The CDR3 spells CASSQDKRGGNEQFF. CDR3 bases: TGTGCCAGCAGCCAAGATAAGCGGGGGGGCAATGAGCAGTTCTTC.